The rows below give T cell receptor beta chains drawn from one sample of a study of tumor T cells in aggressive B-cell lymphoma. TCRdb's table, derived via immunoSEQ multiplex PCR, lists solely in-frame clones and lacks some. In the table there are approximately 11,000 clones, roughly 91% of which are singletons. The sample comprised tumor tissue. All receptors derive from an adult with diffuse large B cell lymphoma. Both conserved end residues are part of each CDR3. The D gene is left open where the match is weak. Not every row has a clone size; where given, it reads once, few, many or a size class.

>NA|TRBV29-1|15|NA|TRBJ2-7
CSVEVVQRSSYEQYF
TGCAGCGTTGAGGTAGTACAGCGGAGCTCCTACGAGCAGTACTTC
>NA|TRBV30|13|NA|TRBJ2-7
CALASVDSYEQYF
TGTGCCTTGGCCAGCGTGGACTCCTACGAGCAGTACTTC
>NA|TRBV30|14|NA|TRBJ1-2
CAWAPEGTGYGYTF
TGTGCCTGGGCGCCGGAGGGGACGGGCTATGGCTACACCTTC
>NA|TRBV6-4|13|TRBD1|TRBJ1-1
CASSDGTRGPTFF
TGTGCCAGCAGTGACGGCACCAGGGGGCCGACTTTCTTT
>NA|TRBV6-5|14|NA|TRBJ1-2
CASSYSNRIYGYTF
TGTGCCAGCAGTTACTCGAACAGAATTTATGGCTACACCTTC
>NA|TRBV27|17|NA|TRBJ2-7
CASSSPTNYGTFGEQYF
TGTGCCAGCAGTTCCCCAACGAACTACGGGACATTCGGGGAGCAGTACTTC
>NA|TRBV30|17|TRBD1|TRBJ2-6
CAWRRDRVFSGANVLTF
TGTGCCTGGAGACGGGACAGGGTCTTCTCTGGGGCCAACGTCCTGACTTTC
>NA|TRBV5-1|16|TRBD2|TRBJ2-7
CASSLAATSGSYEQYF
TGCGCCAGCAGCTTGGCCGCGACTAGCGGATCCTACGAGCAGTACTTC
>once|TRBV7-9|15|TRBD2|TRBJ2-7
CTSSLVASGGHEQYF
TGCACCAGCAGCTTAGTGGCTAGCGGGGGGCACGAGCAGTACTTC
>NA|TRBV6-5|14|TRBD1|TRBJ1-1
CASSYSRRTGGAFF
TGTGCCAGCAGTTATTCACGCAGGACAGGGGGTGCTTTCTTT
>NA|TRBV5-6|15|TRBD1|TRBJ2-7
CASSPDRSLSYEQYF
TGTGCCAGCAGCCCGGACAGGTCTTTGTCCTACGAGCAGTACTTC
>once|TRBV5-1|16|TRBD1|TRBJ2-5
CASSSLTGGRTETQYF
TGCGCCAGCAGCTCCTTGACAGGGGGCCGTACAGAGACCCAGTACTTC
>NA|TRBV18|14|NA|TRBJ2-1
CASSPPPGAKEQFF
TGTGCCAGCTCACCGCCTCCGGGAGCCAAGGAGCAGTTCTTC
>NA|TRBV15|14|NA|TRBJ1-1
CATSIESRVTEAFF
TGTGCCACCAGCATTGAGAGCAGGGTCACTGAAGCTTTCTTT
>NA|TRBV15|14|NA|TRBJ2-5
CATSPRRGQETQYF
TGTGCCACCAGCCCCCGCCGGGGGCAAGAGACCCAGTACTTC
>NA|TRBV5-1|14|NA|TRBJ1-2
CASSEQQGPDGYTF
TGCGCCAGCAGCGAACAGCAGGGGCCGGATGGCTACACCTTC
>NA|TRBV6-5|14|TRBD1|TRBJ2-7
CASRNRGIPYEQYF
TGTGCCAGCAGAAACAGGGGGATCCCCTACGAGCAGTACTTC
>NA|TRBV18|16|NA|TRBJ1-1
CASSPQGQPKNTEAFF
TGTGCCAGCTCACCCCAAGGACAGCCAAAGAACACTGAAGCTTTCTTT
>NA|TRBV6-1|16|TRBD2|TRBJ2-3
CASSETQRGRGDTQYF
TGTGCCAGCAGTGAAACCCAGCGGGGGCGAGGAGATACGCAGTATTTT
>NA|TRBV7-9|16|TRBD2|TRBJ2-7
CASSHSTSGRATEQYF
TGTGCCAGCAGCCACAGTACTAGCGGGAGGGCCACCGAGCAGTACTTC
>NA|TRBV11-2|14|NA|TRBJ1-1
CASSFQGGATEAFF
TGTGCCAGCAGCTTCCAGGGCGGGGCCACTGAAGCTTTCTTT
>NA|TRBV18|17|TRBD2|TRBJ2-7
CASSLLAGGQSTYEQYF
TGTGCCAGCTCTCTGCTAGCGGGAGGGCAGTCCACCTACGAGCAGTACTTC
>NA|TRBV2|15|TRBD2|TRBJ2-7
CASRVGLGGSYEQYF
TGTGCCAGCAGGGTTGGACTAGGCGGGTCCTACGAGCAGTACTTC
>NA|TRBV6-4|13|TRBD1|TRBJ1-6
CASSETGSSPLHF
TGTGCCAGCAGTGAGACAGGGAGTTCACCCCTCCACTTT
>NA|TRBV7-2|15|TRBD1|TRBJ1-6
CASSWDRVSNSPLHF
TGTGCCAGCAGCTGGGACAGGGTCTCCAATTCACCCCTCCACTTT
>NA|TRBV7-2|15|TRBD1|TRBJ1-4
CASSLGGQGGEKLFF
TGTGCCAGCAGCCTAGGGGGACAGGGGGGTGAAAAACTGTTTTTT
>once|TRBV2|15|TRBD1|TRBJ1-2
CASSLGQGASYGYTF
TGTGCCAGCAGTTTGGGACAGGGGGCCTCCTATGGCTACACCTTC
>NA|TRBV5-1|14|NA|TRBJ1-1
CASSTGYTDTEAFF
TGCGCCAGCAGCACAGGGTATACGGACACTGAAGCTTTCTTT
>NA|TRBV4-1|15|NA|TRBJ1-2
CASSQEAPAGYGYTF
TGCGCCAGCAGCCAAGAAGCACCGGCGGGCTATGGCTACACCTTC
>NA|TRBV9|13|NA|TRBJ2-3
CASSSPGTDTQYF
TGTGCCAGCAGCTCCCCGGGGACAGATACGCAGTATTTT
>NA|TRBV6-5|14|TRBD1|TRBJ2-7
CASRNRGIPYEQYF
TGTGCCAGCAGAAACAGGGGGATCCCCTACGAGCAGTACTTC
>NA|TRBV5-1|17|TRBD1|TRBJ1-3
CASRLRPDRGIGNTIYF
TGCGCCAGCAGACTCCGTCCGGACAGGGGTATTGGAAACACCATATATTTT
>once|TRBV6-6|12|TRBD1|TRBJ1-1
CAGHRGTAEAFF
TGTGCCGGTCACAGGGGGACCGCTGAAGCTTTCTTT
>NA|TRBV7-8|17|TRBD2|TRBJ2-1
CASSLTSGRGSYNEQFF
TGTGCCAGCAGCTTGACTAGCGGGAGGGGGTCCTACAATGAGCAGTTCTTC
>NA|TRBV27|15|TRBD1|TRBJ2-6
CASSRQGSGANVLTF
TGTGCCAGCAGTCGACAGGGCTCTGGGGCCAACGTCCTGACTTTC
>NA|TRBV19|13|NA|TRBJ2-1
CASSINQVNEQFF
TGTGCCAGTAGTATCAATCAGGTAAATGAGCAGTTCTTC
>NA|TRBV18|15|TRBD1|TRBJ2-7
CASSASRDRLYEQYF
TGTGCCAGCTCAGCCTCCCGGGACAGACTCTACGAGCAGTACTTC
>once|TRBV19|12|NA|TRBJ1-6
CASSAPFSPLHF
TGTGCCAGTAGTGCGCCCTTTTCACCCCTCCACTTT
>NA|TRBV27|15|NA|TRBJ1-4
CASSLYAGENEKLFF
TGTGCCAGCAGTTTATACGCAGGGGAAAATGAAAAACTGTTTTTT
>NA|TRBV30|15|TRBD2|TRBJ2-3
CAWSQRGARTDTQYF
TGTGCCTGGAGCCAGCGGGGGGCCCGCACAGATACGCAGTATTTT
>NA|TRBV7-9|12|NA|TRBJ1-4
CASSSQNEKLFF
TGTGCCAGCAGCTCTCAGAACGAAAAACTGTTTTTT
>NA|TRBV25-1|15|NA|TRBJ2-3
CASSSAGAITDTQYF
TGTGCCAGCAGTTCCGCGGGGGCGATCACAGATACGCAGTATTTT
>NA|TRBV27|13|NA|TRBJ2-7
CASSFSSDYEQYF
TGTGCCAGCAGTTTCTCCAGCGATTACGAGCAGTACTTC
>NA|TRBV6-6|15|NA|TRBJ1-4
CASSYSRFYNEKLFF
TGTGCCAGCAGTTACTCGCGGTTCTATAATGAAAAACTGTTTTTT
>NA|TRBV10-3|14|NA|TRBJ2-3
CASHSGEITDTQYF
TGTGCCTCTCACTCAGGGGAGATCACAGATACGCAGTATTTT
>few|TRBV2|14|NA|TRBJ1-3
CASRQDISGNTIYF
TGTGCCAGCAGACAGGATATCTCTGGAAACACCATATATTTT
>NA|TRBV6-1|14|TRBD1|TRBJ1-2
CASGETTGVYGYTF
TGTGCCAGCGGTGAAACGACAGGGGTCTATGGCTACACCTTC
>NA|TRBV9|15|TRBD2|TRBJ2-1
CASSVVAGGNNEQFF
TGTGCCAGCAGCGTAGTGGCGGGGGGGAACAATGAGCAGTTCTTC
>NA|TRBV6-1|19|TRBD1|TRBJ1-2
CASSDFGKNWGQGNYGYTF
TGTGCCAGCAGTGATTTCGGGAAGAATTGGGGACAGGGAAACTATGGCTACACCTTC
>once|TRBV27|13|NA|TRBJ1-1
CASSLGLFTEAFF
TGTGCCAGCAGTCTGGGGCTCTTTACTGAAGCTTTCTTT
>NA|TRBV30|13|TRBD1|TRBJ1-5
CAWSQGAHQPQHF
TGTGCCTGGAGCCAGGGGGCACATCAGCCCCAGCATTTT
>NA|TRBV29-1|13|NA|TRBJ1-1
CSISFGGNTEAFF
TGCAGCATTTCCTTCGGAGGGAACACTGAAGCTTTCTTT
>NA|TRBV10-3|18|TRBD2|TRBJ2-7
CAISGGGAGGPSSYEQYF
TGTGCCATCAGTGGCGGTGGAGCGGGGGGGCCATCCTCCTACGAGCAGTACTTC
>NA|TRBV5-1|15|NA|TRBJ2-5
CASSSKPRLEETQYF
TGCGCCAGCAGCTCGAAACCGAGACTAGAAGAGACCCAGTACTTC
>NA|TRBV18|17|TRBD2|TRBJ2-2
CASSPPGAGGPGGELFF
TGTGCCAGCTCACCACCAGGCGCGGGAGGGCCCGGCGGGGAGCTGTTTTTT
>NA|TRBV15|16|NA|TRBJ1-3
CATSTGGTAAGNTIYF
TGTGCCACCAGCACCGGAGGGACGGCCGCTGGAAACACCATATATTTT
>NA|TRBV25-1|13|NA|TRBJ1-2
CASSESETGGYTF
TGTGCCAGCAGTGAGAGCGAGACGGGGGGCTACACCTTC
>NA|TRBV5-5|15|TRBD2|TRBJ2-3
CASSFGLANTDTQYF
TGTGCCAGCAGCTTCGGACTAGCGAACACAGATACGCAGTATTTT
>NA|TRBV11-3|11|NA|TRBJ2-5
CASSPSGAQYF
TGTGCCAGCAGCCCGTCAGGGGCCCAGTACTTC